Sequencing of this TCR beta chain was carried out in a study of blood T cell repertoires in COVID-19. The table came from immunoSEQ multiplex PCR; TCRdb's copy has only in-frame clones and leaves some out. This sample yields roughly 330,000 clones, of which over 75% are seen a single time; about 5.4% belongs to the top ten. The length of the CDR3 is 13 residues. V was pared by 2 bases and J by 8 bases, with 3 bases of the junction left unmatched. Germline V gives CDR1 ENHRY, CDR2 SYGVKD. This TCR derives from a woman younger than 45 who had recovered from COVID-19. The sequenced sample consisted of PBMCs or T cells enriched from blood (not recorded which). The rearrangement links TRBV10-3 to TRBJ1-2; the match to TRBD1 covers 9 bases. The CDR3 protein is CAISETGGVGYTF. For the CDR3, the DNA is TGTGCCATCAGTGAGACAGGGGGCGTCGGCTACACCTTC.